This T cell receptor beta chain was profiled in a study of CD8+CD57+ T cells in acquired aplastic anemia. Looking at the study overall: Sorted CD4+ and CD8+ cells yielded DNA averaging around 3.2 ug.

According to the study, genomic DNA was the template for TCR beta VDJ and CDR3 profiling. MiXCR, run by TCRdb on the reads, gives a single entry per CDR3 protein. This sample yields 200,000 or so distinct CDR3 sequences, of which roughly 53% are seen a single time; 15% to 20% belongs to the top ten. This clonotype came up once. V lost 7 bases and J 5 bases, leaving 15 bases between the germline ends. In germline, CDR1 is LNHDA, CDR2 SQIVND (reference sequence). The length of the CDR3 is 13 residues. All sequencing subjects had displayed CD8+CD57+ cell expansion on flow cytometry. The rearrangement joins TRBV19 to TRBJ2-7; D tentatively reads TRBD1 or TRBD2 (6 bases each). The sequenced material came from sorted CD4+, CD8+, or CD8+CD57+ T cells (not recorded which) from PBMCs. This receptor was identified in a human donor with aplastic anemia. CDR3 sequence reads: CASKGQGRNEQYF. The DNA for the CDR3 is TGTGCCAGTAAGGGGCAGGGGAGGAACGAGCAGTACTTC.